This TCR beta chain was obtained from a study of blood T cells in healthy people across ages. Trimming removed 5 bases at V and 7 bases at J, with 17 bases between. CDR3 size: 14 residues. The germline V gene has CDR1 SGHTA and CDR2 FQGNSA. Together with a sample-barcoded 5' primer, a J-beta primer mix was included in a second PCR lasting roughly 7 to 11 cycles. TCRdb ran MiXCR on the 5' RACE reads and lists one entry per CDR3 protein. The data show over 1,500,000 distinct CDR3 sequences, 40% to 55% seen once. The sequence came from a woman between 40 and 50 years old in good health. The sequencing input was blood. The rearrangement joins TRBV7-2 to TRBJ2-5, with TRBD1 as a possible D gene (5 bases). Here the CDR3 reads CASSRTQGDLTQYF. The CDR3 DNA reads as TGTGCCAGCAGCCGAACACAAGGGGATTTGACCCAGTACTTC.